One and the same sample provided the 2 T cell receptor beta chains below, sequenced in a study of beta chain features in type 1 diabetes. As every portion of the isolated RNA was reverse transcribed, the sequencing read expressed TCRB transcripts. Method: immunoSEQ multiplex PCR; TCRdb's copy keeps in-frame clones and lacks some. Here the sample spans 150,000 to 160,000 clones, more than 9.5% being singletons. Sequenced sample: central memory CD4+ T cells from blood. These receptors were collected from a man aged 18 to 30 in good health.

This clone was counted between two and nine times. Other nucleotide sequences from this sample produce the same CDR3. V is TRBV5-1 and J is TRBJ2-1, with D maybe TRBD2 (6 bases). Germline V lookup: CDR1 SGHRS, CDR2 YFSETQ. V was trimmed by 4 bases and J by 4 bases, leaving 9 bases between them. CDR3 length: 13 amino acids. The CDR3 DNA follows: TGCGCCAGCAGCCCCGGGGGTTACAATGAGCAGTTCTTC. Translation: CASSPGGYNEQFF.

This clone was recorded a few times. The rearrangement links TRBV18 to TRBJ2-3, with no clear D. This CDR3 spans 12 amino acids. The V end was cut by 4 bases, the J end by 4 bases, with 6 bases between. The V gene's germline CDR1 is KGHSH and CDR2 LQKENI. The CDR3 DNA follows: TGTGCCAGCTCACACCGGTCAGATACGCAGTATTTT. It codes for CASSHRSDTQYF.